These T cell receptor beta chains were read from a single sample in a study of blood T cell repertoires in COVID-19. Assay used: immunoSEQ multiplex PCR; TCRdb lists only in-frame clones, some missing. Here the sample spans about 18,000 clones, approximately 80% being singletons. The specimen was peripheral blood. All receptors derive from a man older than 75 with acute or convalescent COVID-19. The CDR3 runs from the conserved cysteine through the conserved F or W. D genes are given only for firm matches. Rows give clone size only sometimes, using once, few, many, or a class for an expanded clone.

>TRBD1|few|TRBJ1-4|TRBV5-4
TGTGCCAGCAGCCGACAGGGAGCCTATGAAAAACTGTTTTTT
CASSRQGAYEKLFF
>TRBD1|-|TRBJ1-2|TRBV19
TGTGCCAGTAGTACAAGGACAGGGACCTATGGCTACACCTTC
CASSTRTGTYGYTF
>-|-|TRBJ1-6|TRBV3-1/TRBV3-2
TGTGCCAGCAGCCCGCGGGACGGAGATTCACCCCTCCACTTT
CASSPRDGDSPLHF
>TRBD2|-|TRBJ2-5|TRBV6-5
TGTGCCAGCAGTTACTCTCTTAGCGGGAAGTGGGACCAGTACTTC
CASSYSLSGKWDQYF
>-|-|TRBJ2-2|TRBV7-2
TGTGCCAGCAGCTTAGATGTAGGGGAGCTGTTTTTT
CASSLDVGELFF
>-|-|TRBJ1-4|TRBV5-1
TGCGCCAGCAGCATGGGACGGGGAACTAATGAAAAACTGTTTTTT
CASSMGRGTNEKLFF
>-|-|TRBJ2-1|TRBV6-2/TRBV6-3
TGTGCCAGCAGCCAGTCCCCTAGCTCCTACAATGAGCAGTTCTTC
CASSQSPSSYNEQFF
>-|once|TRBJ2-1|TRBV19
TGTGCCAGTAGTATAGGGAGCGGCTCCTACAATGAGCAGTTCTTC
CASSIGSGSYNEQFF
>-|-|TRBJ2-7|TRBV6-6
TGTGCCAGCAGTTACGCAGGGGCGCTCTACGAGCAGTACTTC
CASSYAGALYEQYF
>-|-|TRBJ1-6|TRBV19
TGTGCCAGTAGCTATGACAGGCCCGAAAATTCACCCCTCCACTTT
CASSYDRPENSPLHF
>-|-|TRBJ1-3|TRBV2
TGTGCCAGCAGTGAAGGCCGGAGCTCTGGAAACACCATATATTTT
CASSEGRSSGNTIYF
>-|-|TRBJ1-2|TRBV3-1/TRBV3-2
TGTGCCAGCAGCCAAGATTGGGCAGGCAACTATGGCTACACCTTC
CASSQDWAGNYGYTF
>-|-|TRBJ1-5|TRBV12-3/TRBV12-4
TGTGCCAGCAGTCCGGACAACAATCAGCCCCAGCATTTT
CASSPDNNQPQHF
>-|-|TRBJ1-1|TRBV25-1
TGTGCCAGCGGGGGGGGAAACACTGAAGCTTTCTTT
CASGGGNTEAFF
>TRBD1|-|TRBJ1-2|TRBV19
TGTGCCAGTAGTATATATATAAGGGCGGGACAGCTAACCTATGGCTACACCTTC
CASSIYIRAGQLTYGYTF
>-|-|TRBJ1-1|TRBV19
TGTGCCAGTAGTACTAAACCTGACAGGAACACTGAAGCTTTCTTT
CASSTKPDRNTEAFF
>-|-|TRBJ1-5|TRBV18
TGTGCCAGCTCACCAGGGTCAGGGGATCAGCCCCAGCATTTT
CASSPGSGDQPQHF
>-|-|TRBJ2-1|TRBV7-3
TGTGCCAGCAGCTTAACCCGGGACTTTCCAAACAATGAGCAGTTCTTC
CASSLTRDFPNNEQFF
>-|-|TRBJ2-1|TRBV19
TGTGCCAGTAGACATTACGGGAATGAGCAGTTCTTC
CASRHYGNEQFF
>TRBD1|once|TRBJ2-4|TRBV5-8
TGTGCCAGCAACACAGGGGTACTAGCCAAAAACATTCAGTACTTC
CASNTGVLAKNIQYF
>-|once|TRBJ1-5|TRBV18
TGTGCCAGCTCACCAGAACAGGGAAGCAATCAGCCCCAGCATTTT
CASSPEQGSNQPQHF
>-|few|TRBJ2-7|TRBV18
TGTGCCAGCTCACCGACAGGTGTGAGTCACGAGCAGTACTTC
CASSPTGVSHEQYF
>-|-|TRBJ1-1|TRBV20-1
TGCAGTGCTAGCGGGGGAGGGGTGGCTTTCTTT
CSASGGGVAFF
>TRBD1|-|TRBJ1-2|TRBV12-3/TRBV12-4
TGTGCCTGCGACCGGGACAGGGTCTATGGCTACACCTTC
CACDRDRVYGYTF
>TRBD1|-|TRBJ1-5|TRBV4-2
TGTGCCAGCAGCCAAGTTCCCAGGGGACAGGGGGTTTATAGCAATCAGCCCCAGCATTTT
CASSQVPRGQGVYSNQPQHF
>TRBD1|-|TRBJ2-2|TRBV5-5
TGTGCCAGCAGCCCAGACAGGGGGCTGGGCACCGGGGAGCTGTTTTTT
CASSPDRGLGTGELFF
>TRBD1|-|TRBJ1-2|TRBV4-1
TGCGCCAGCAGCCAACCACAGGGGGTGCTTTCCTATGGCTACACCTTC
CASSQPQGVLSYGYTF